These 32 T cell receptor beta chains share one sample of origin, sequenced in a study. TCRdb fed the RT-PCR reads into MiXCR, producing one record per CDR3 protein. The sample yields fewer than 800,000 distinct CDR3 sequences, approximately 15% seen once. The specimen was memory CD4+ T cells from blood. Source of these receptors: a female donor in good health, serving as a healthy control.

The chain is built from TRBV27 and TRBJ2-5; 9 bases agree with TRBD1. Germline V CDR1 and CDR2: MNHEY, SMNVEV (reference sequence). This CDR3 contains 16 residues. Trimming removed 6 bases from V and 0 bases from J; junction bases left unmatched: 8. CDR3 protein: CASRHHRGQDQETQYF. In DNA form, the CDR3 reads TGTGCCAGCAGGCATCACAGGGGGCAAGACCAAGAGACCCAGTACTTC.

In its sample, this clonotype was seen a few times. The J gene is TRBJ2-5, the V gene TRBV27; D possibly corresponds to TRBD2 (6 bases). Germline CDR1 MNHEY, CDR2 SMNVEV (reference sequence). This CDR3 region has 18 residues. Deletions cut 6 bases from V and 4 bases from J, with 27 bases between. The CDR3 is CASSRRGAGPVGGETQYF. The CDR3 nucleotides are TGTGCCAGCAGCCGACGCGGCGCGGGACCGGTGGGGGGAGAGACCCAGTACTTC.

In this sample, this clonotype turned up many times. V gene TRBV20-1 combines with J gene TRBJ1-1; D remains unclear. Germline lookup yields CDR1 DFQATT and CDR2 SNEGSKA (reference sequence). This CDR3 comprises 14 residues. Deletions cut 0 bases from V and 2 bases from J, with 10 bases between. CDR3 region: CSAREEGLNTEAFF. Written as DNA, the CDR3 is TGCAGTGCTAGAGAAGAGGGCCTAAACACTGAAGCTTTCTTT.

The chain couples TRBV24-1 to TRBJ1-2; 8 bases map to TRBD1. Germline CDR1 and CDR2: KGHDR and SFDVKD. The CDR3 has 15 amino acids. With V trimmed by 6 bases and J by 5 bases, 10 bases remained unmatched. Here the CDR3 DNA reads TGTGCCACCAGTTTATTGACAGGGGCTGGATATGGCTACACCTTC. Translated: CATSLLTGAGYGYTF.

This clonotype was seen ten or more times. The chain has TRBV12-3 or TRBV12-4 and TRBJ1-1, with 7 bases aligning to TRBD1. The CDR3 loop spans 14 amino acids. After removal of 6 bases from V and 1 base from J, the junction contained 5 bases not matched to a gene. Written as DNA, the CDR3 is TGTGCCAGCAGACCAACAGGGGAGAACACTGAAGCTTTCTTT. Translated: CASRPTGENTEAFF.

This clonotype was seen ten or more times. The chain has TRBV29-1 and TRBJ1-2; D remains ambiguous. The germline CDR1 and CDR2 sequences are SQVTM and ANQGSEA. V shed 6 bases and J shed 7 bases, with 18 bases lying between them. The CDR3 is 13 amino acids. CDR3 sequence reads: CSVLGLAGSGYTF. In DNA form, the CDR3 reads TGCAGCGTCCTGGGGTTGGCCGGGAGTGGCTACACCTTC.

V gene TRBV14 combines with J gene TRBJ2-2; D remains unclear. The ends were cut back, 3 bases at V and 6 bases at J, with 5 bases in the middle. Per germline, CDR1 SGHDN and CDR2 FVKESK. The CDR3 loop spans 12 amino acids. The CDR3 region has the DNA TGTGCCAGCAGCCAGTACTCCGGGGAGCTGTTTTTT. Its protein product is CASSQYSGELFF. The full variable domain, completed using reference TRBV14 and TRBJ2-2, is EAGVTQFPSHSVIEKGQTVTLRCDPISGHDNLYWYRRVMGKEIKFLLHFVKESKQDESGMPNNRFLAERTGGTYSTLKVQPAELEDSGVYFCASSQYSGELFFGEGSRLTVL.

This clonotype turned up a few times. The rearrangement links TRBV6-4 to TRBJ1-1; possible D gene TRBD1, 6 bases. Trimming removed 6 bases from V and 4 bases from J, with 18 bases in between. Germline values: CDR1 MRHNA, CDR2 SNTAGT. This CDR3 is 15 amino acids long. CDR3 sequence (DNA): TGTGCCAGCAGCAAGGAAGGGGGAGTAGGCACTGAAGCTTTCTTT. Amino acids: CASSKEGGVGTEAFF.

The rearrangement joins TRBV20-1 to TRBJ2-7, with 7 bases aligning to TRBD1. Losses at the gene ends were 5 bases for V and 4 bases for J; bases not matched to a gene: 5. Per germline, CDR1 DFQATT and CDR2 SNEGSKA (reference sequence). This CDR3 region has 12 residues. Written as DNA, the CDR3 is TGCAGTGCTGAAGTACAGGGGTACGAGCAGTACTTC. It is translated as CSAEVQGYEQYF.

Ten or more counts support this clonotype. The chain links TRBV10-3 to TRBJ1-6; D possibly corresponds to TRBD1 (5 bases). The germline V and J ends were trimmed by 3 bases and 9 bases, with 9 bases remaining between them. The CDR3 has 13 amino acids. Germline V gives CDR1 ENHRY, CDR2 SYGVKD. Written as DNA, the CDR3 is TGTGCCATCAGTGAAACAGGAGGTTCACCCCTCCACTTT. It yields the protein CAISETGGSPLHF.

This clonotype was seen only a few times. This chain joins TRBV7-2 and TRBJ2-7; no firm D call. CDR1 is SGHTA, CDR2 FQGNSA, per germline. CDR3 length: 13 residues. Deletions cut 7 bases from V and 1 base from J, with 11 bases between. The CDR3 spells CASTNPVSYEQYF. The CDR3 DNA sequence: TGTGCCAGCACGAACCCAGTTTCCTACGAGCAGTACTTC. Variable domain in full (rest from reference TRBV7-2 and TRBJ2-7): GAGVSQSPSNKVTEKGKDVELRCDPISGHTALYWYRQSLGQGLEFLIYFQGNSAPDKSGLPSDRFSAERTGGSVSTLTIQRTQQEDSAVYLCASTNPVSYEQYFGPGTRLTVT.

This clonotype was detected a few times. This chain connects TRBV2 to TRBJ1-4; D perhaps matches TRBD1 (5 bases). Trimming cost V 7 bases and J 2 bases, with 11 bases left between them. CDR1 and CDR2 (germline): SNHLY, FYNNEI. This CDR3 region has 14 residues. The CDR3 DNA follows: TGTGCCAGCACGCGGGGGGTGACTAATGAAAAACTGTTTTTT. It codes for CASTRGVTNEKLFF.

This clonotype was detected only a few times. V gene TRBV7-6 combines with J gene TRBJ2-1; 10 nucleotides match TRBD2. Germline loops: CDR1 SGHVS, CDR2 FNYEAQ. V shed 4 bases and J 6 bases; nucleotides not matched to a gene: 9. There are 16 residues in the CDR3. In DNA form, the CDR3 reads TGTGCCAGCAGCTCGTCGACTAGCGGGTTTATCAATGAGCAGTTCTTC. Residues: CASSSSTSGFINEQFF. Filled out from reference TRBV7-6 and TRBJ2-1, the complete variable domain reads GAGVSQSPRYKVTKRGQDVALRCDPISGHVSLYWYRQALGQGPEFLTYFNYEAQQDKSGLPNDRFSAERPEGSISTLTIQRTEQRDSAMYRCASSSSTSGFINEQFFGPGTRLTVL.

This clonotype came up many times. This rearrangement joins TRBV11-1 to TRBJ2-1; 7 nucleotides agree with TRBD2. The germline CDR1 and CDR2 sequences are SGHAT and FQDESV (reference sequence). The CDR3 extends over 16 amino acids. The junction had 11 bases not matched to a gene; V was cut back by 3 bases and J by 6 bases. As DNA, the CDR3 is TGTGCCAGCAGCTTTGGGCGACTAGCTCCCGTCAATGAGCAGTTCTTC. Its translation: CASSFGRLAPVNEQFF.

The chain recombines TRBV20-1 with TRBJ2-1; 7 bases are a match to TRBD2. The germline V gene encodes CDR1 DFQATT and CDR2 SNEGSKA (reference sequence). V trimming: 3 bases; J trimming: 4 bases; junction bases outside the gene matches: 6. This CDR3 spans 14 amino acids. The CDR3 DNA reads TGCAGTGCTAGCGGCGGGAGCGGATACAATGAGCAGTTCTTC. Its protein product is CSASGGSGYNEQFF.

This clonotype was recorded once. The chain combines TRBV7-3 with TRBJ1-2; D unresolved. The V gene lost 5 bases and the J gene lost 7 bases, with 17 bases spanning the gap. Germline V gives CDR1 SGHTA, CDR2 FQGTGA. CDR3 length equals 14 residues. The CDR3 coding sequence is TGTGCCAGCAGCGTAGGACCCAGCTCAGCTGGCTACACCTTC. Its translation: CASSVGPSSAGYTF.

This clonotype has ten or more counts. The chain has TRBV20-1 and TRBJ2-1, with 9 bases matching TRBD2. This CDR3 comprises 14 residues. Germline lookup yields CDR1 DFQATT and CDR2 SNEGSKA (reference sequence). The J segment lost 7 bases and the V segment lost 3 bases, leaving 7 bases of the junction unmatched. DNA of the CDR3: TGCAGTGCTAGGGGGCGGGAGGGCTGGAATGAGCAGTTCTTC. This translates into CSARGREGWNEQFF.

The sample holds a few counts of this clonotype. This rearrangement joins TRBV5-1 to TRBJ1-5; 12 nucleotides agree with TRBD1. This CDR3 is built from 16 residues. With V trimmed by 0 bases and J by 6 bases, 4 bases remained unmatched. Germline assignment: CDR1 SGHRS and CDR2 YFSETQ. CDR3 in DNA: TGCGCCAGCAGCTTGGATGGGACAGGGGGCTTTCAGCCCCAGCATTTT. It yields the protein CASSLDGTGGFQPQHF. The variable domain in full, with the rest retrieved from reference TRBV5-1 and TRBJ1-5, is KAGVTQTPRYLIKTRGQQVTLSCSPISGHRSVSWYQQTPGQGLQFLFEYFSETQRNKGNFPGRFSGRQFSNSRSEMNVSTLELGDSALYLCASSLDGTGGFQPQHFGDGTRLSIL.

In nucleotides, the CDR3 is TGCAGTGCTATTCAGCAGGGCGACTATGGCTACACCTTC. Translating it yields CSAIQQGDYGYTF. The chain carries TRBV20-1 and TRBJ1-2; a possible D gene is TRBD1 (5 bases). The CDR3 covers 13 residues. V was trimmed by 4 bases and J by 3 bases, leaving 12 bases between them. Germline-derived CDR1 and CDR2 are DFQATT and SNEGSKA (reference sequence).

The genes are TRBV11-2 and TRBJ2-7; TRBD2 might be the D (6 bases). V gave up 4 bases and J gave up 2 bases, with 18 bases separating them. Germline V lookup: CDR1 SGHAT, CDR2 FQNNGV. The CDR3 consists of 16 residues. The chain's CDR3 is CASSSSYARGPYEQYF. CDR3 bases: TGTGCCAGCAGCTCCTCTTACGCGCGGGGCCCCTACGAGCAGTACTTC. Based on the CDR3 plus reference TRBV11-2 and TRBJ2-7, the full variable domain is EAGVAQSPRYKIIEKRQSVAFWCNPISGHATLYWYQQILGQGPKLLIQFQNNGVVDDSQLPKDRFSAERLKGVDSTLKIQPAKLEDSAVYLCASSSSYARGPYEQYFGPGTRLTVT.

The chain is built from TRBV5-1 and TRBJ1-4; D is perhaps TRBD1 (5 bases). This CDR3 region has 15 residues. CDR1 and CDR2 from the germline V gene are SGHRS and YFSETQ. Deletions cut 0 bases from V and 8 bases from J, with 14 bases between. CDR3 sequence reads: CASSLGRGDGEKLFF. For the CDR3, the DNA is TGCGCCAGCAGCTTGGGACGAGGGGACGGGGAAAAACTGTTTTTT.

The CDR3 here is CASSNLRVDHNEQFF. CDR3 DNA sequence: TGTGCCAGCAGCAACTTGAGGGTGGACCACAATGAGCAGTTCTTC. The rearrangement links TRBV5-4 to TRBJ2-1; a weak D match, TRBD2 (5 bases). There are 15 residues in the CDR3. Germline V gene lookup returns CDR1 SGHNT and CDR2 YYREEE (reference sequence). Trimming pared 4 bases from V and 5 bases from J, leaving 16 bases between.

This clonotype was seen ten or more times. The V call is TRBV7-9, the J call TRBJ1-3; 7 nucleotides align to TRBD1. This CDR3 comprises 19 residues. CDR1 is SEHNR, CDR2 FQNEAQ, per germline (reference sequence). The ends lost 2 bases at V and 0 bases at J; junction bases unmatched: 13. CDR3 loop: CASSLRGPGQTSSGNTIYF. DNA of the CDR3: TGTGCCAGCAGCTTAAGGGGGCCGGGACAAACGAGCTCTGGAAACACCATATATTTT.

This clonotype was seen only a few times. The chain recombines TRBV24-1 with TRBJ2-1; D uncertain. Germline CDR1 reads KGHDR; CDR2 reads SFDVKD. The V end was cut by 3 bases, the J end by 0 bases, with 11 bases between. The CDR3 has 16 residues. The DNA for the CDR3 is TGTGCCACCAGTGATGCCTCTGCGAGCTCCTACAATGAGCAGTTCTTC. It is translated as CATSDASASSYNEQFF.

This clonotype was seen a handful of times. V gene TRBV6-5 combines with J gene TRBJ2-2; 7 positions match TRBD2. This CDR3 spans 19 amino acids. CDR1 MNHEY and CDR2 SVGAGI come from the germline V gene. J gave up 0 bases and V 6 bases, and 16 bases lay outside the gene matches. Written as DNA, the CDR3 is TGTGCCAGCAGCCTCCAGGGACTATACGGATTCGCGAACACCGGGGAGCTGTTTTTT. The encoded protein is CASSLQGLYGFANTGELFF.

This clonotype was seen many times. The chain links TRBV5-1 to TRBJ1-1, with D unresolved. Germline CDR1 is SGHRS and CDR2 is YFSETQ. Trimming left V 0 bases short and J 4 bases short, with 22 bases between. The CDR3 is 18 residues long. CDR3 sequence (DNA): TGCGCCAGCAGCTTGGCCCCGGGTTCCAGGAGGGAAGGCACTGAAGCTTTCTTT. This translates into CASSLAPGSRREGTEAFF. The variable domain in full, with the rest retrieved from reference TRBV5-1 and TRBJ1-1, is KAGVTQTPRYLIKTRGQQVTLSCSPISGHRSVSWYQQTPGQGLQFLFEYFSETQRNKGNFPGRFSGRQFSNSRSEMNVSTLELGDSALYLCASSLAPGSRREGTEAFFGQGTRLTVV.

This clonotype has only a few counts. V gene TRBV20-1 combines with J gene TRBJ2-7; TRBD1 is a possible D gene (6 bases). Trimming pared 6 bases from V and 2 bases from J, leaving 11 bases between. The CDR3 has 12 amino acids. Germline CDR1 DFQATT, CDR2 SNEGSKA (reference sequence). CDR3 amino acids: CSAGRTAYEQYF. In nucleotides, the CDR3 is TGCAGTGCGGGGCGGACAGCCTACGAGCAGTACTTC.

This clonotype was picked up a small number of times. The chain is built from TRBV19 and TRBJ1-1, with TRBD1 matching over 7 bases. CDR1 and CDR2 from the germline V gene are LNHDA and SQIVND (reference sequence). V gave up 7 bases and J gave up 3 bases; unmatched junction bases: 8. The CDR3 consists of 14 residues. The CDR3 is CASTTGDSYTEAFF. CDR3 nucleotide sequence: TGTGCCAGTACCACGGGGGACAGTTACACTGAAGCTTTCTTT.

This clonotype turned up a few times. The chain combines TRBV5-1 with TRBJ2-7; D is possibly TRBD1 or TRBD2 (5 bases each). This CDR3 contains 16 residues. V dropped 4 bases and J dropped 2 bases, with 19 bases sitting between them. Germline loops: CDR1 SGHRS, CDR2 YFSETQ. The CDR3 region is CASSQGKEGPPYEQYF. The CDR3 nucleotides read TGCGCCAGCAGCCAAGGAAAAGAGGGGCCCCCCTACGAGCAGTACTTC.

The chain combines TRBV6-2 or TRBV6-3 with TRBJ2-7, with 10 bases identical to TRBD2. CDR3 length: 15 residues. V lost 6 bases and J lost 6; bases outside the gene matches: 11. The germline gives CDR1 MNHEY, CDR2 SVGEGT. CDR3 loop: CASRTAGGMVGEQYF. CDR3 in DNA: TGTGCCAGCAGAACAGCGGGAGGGATGGTGGGCGAGCAGTACTTC.

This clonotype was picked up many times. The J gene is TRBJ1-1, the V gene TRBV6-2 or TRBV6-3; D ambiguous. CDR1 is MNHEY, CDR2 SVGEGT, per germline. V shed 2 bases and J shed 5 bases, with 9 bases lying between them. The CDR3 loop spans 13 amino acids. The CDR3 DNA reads TGTGCCAGCAGTTACAAGGCGCGTACTGAAGCTTTCTTT. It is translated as CASSYKARTEAFF.

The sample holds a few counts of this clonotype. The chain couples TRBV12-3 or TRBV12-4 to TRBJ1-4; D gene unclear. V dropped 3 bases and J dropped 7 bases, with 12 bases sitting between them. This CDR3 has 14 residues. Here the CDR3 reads CASSFRERGEKLFF. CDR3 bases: TGTGCCAGCAGTTTCCGGGAGCGGGGTGAAAAACTGTTTTTT.